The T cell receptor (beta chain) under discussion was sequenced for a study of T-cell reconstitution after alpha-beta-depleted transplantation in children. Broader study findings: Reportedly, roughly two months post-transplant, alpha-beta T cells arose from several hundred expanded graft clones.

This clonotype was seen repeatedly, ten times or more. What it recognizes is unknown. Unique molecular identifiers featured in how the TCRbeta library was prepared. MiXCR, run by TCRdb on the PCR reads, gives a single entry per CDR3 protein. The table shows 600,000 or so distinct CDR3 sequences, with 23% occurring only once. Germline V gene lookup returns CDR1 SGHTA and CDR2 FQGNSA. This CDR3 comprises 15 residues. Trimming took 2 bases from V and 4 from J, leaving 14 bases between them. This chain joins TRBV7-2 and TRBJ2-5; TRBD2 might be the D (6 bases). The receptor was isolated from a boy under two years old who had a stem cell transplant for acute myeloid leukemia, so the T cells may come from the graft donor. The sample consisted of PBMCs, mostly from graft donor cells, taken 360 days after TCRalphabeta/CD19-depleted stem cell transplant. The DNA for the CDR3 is TGTGCCAGCAGCTTAAGGTGGGGGAGGAGAGAGACCCAGTACTTC. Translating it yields CASSLRWGRRETQYF.